The clone carrying this T cell receptor (beta chain) was detected ten times or more. CDR3 size: 17 residues. Trimming removed 2 bases from V and 3 bases from J, with 20 bases in between. CDR1 and CDR2 (germline): SGHVS, FQNEAQ. TCRdb recomputed calls from the reads with MiXCR, one row per CDR3 protein. Of approximately 700,000 distinct CDR3 sequences listed, about 40% are singletons. These data are taken from a study of T cell repertoires in cytomegalovirus infection. The chain recombines TRBV7-8 with TRBJ2-7; D is possibly TRBD1 or TRBD2 (5 bases each). This receptor was obtained from a human donor in good health (CMV status not recorded). Some clones in this sample may be carry-over from other donors' samples. Sequences were obtained from PBMCs. The CDR3 loop is CASSLYPVGRESYEQYF. The CDR3 nucleotides are TGTGCCAGCAGCTTATATCCGGTGGGACGGGAAAGCTACGAGCAGTACTTC.